The 18 T cell receptor beta chains below were found in one sample sequenced in a study of T cell responses to AZD1222 COVID-19 vaccine. Profiled with immunoSEQ multiplex PCR; TCRdb holds only in-frame clones, not every one. The data hold over 150,000 clones, with roughly 92% observed a single time. The sequencing here drew on peripheral blood, taken on day 0 of AZD1222 vaccination. Receptors originate from an adult in good health.

The chain has TRBV18 and TRBJ2-5; 7 bases line up with TRBD1. The V gene end was trimmed by 1 base and the J gene end by 3 bases; junction bases not matched to a gene: 2. There are 14 residues in the CDR3. Germline values: CDR1 KGHSH, CDR2 LQKENI. CDR3 amino acids: CASSPHTGEETQYF. As DNA, the CDR3 is TGTGCCAGCTCACCACATACAGGGGAAGAGACCCAGTACTTC.

V gene TRBV18 combines with J gene TRBJ2-5; 7 bases match TRBD1. V was clipped by 0 bases and J by 1 base; unmatched bases: 2. Germline V gives CDR1 KGHSH, CDR2 LQKENI. The CDR3 contains 15 residues. CDR3 in amino acids: CASSPPGTVQETQYF. The CDR3 region has the DNA TGTGCCAGCTCACCACCAGGGACAGTCCAAGAGACCCAGTACTTC. Supplemented by reference TRBV18 and TRBJ2-5, the full variable domain reads NAGVMQNPRHLVRRRGQEARLRCSPMKGHSHVYWYRQLPEEGLKFMVYLQKENIIDESGMPKERFSAEFPKEGPSILRIQQVVRGDSAAYFCASSPPGTVQETQYFGPGTRLLVL.

The gene calls are TRBV4-1 and TRBJ2-1; a weak D match, TRBD2 (5 bases). From germline, CDR1 is MGHRA and CDR2 YSYEKL. This CDR3 comprises 14 residues. V dropped 5 bases and J dropped 5 bases, with 13 bases sitting between them. CDR3 sequence: CASSSKAADNEQFF. In DNA, the CDR3 is TGCGCCAGCAGCTCGAAAGCAGCGGACAATGAGCAGTTCTTC.

J is TRBJ1-5 and V is TRBV7-2; no firm D call. V was trimmed by 5 bases and J by 4 bases, leaving 9 bases between them. CDR1 is SGHTA, CDR2 FQGNSA, per germline. The CDR3 covers 13 residues. The DNA of the CDR3 is TGTGCCAGCAGCCCCCAGCGTAATCAGCCCCAGCATTTT. Translation gives CASSPQRNQPQHF.

The chain couples TRBV7-2 to TRBJ2-7, with D perhaps matching TRBD1 (6 bases). CDR3 size: 14 residues. V shed 5 bases and J shed 3 bases, with 14 bases lying between them. In germline, CDR1 is SGHTA, CDR2 FQGNSA. The CDR3 sequence: CASSPTRDNYEQYF. CDR3 sequence (DNA): TGTGCCAGCAGCCCGACAAGGGACAACTACGAGCAGTACTTC.

The rearrangement uses TRBV7-3 and TRBJ1-6; 7 bases align to TRBD1. V lost 2 bases, J lost 9 bases, and 4 bases stayed unmatched. This CDR3 is built from 14 residues. CDR1 and CDR2 from the germline V gene are SGHTA and FQGTGA. CDR3 loop: CASSLSGGGSPLHF. The CDR3 nucleotides read TGTGCCAGCAGCTTATCAGGGGGTGGTTCACCCCTCCACTTT.

This clone came up once. In nucleotides, the CDR3 is TGTGCCAGCAGCACCGGCCGATCTGGAAACACCATATATTTT. Protein: CASSTGRSGNTIYF. This chain links TRBV7-6 with TRBJ1-3; unclear D gene. V was clipped by 5 bases and J by 1 base, with 9 bases between them. The CDR3 sequence is 14 residues long. Germline CDR1 is SGHVS and CDR2 is FNYEAQ.

This chain connects TRBV2 to TRBJ1-2; D not certain. CDR1 and CDR2 from the germline V gene are SNHLY and FYNNEI. With 3 bases removed from V and 4 bases from J, the gap between germline ends came to 12 bases. The CDR3 extends over 14 amino acids. DNA for the CDR3: TGTGCCAGCAGTGAGGAGGGAAGCAGCTATGGCTACACCTTC. As protein: CASSEEGSSYGYTF. The whole variable domain, remainder taken from reference TRBV2 and TRBJ1-2, is EPEVTQTPSHQVTQMGQEVILRCVPISNHLYFYWYRQILGQKVEFLVSFYNNEISEKSEIFDDQFSVERPDGSNFTLKIRSTKLEDSAMYFCASSEEGSSYGYTFGSGTRLTVV.

The chain recombines TRBV3-1 (or the pseudogene TRBV3-2) with TRBJ1-6; D remains ambiguous. Per the germline V gene, CDR1 is LGHDT and CDR2 is YNNKEL (reference sequence). The germline V and J ends were trimmed by 2 bases and 4 bases, with 12 bases remaining between them. The CDR3 is made up of 16 amino acids. CDR3 coding DNA: TGTGCCAGCAGCCAAACCGGTCGGAGGTATAATTCACCCCTCCACTTT. Translating it yields CASSQTGRRYNSPLHF.

The V and J genes are TRBV5-6 and TRBJ2-7; 7 nucleotides agree with TRBD2. With 0 bases clipped from V and 5 bases from J, the junction kept 2 bases outside the gene matches. The CDR3 length is 13 residues. Germline CDR1 reads SGHDT; CDR2 reads YYEEEE. The CDR3 DNA reads as TGTGCCAGCAGCTTGGGGGGACTAAACGAGCAGTACTTC. Translated, it gives CASSLGGLNEQYF.

The chain is built from TRBV6-5 and TRBJ2-7; 10 bases agree with TRBD1. V shed 4 bases and J 3 bases; nucleotides not matched to a gene: 3. This CDR3 has 14 amino acids. Germline CDR1 and CDR2: MNHEY and SVGAGI. The CDR3 DNA reads as TGTGCCAGCAGTTTCGGGACAGGGGACTACGAGCAGTACTTC. Encoded protein: CASSFGTGDYEQYF.

This clone was observed a single time. V usage is TRBV7-8 and J usage is TRBJ2-7; D remains unclear. The length of the CDR3 is 13 residues. The V end lost 5 bases, the J end lost 5 bases, and 13 bases lay between the germline ends. Germline assignment: CDR1 SGHVS and CDR2 FQNEAQ. The CDR3 protein is CASSRQAGDEQYF. The DNA for the CDR3 is TGTGCCAGCAGCCGGCAGGCCGGCGACGAGCAGTACTTC.

The rearrangement uses TRBV7-9 and TRBJ2-1; D is unclear. Deletions cut 1 base from V and 9 bases from J, with 7 bases between. CDR1 and CDR2 from the germline V gene are SEHNR and FQNEAQ (reference sequence). The CDR3 covers 12 residues. CDR3 bases: TGTGCCAGCAGCTTAGTGGGAATTGAGCAGTTCTTC. Protein sequence: CASSLVGIEQFF. Using reference TRBV7-9 and TRBJ2-1 for the parts outside the CDR3, the full variable domain is DTGVSQNPRHKITKRGQNVTFRCDPISEHNRLYWYRQTLGQGPEFLTYFQNEAQLEKSRLLSDRFSAERPKGSFSTLEIQRTEQGDSAMYLCASSLVGIEQFFGPGTRLTVL.

The chain combines TRBV6-1 with TRBJ2-3, with 11 bases matching TRBD2. Germline V CDR1 and CDR2: MNHNS, SASEGT. The CDR3 is 16 amino acids. With 3 bases clipped from V and 2 bases from J, the junction kept 4 bases outside the gene matches. The chain's CDR3 is CASSDRLAGHTDTQYF. The CDR3 region has the DNA TGTGCCAGCAGTGATCGACTAGCGGGGCACACAGATACGCAGTATTTT.

The CDR3, as DNA: TGCAGCGCGACAGATCCTAACTATGGCTACACCTTC. As protein: CSATDPNYGYTF. V is TRBV29-1 and J is TRBJ1-2, with D possibly TRBD1 on 5 matching bases. Between the trimmed V and J ends, which lost 7 bases and 0 bases, there was a span of 9 bases. Germline CDR1 is SQVTM and CDR2 is ANQGSEA. The CDR3 extends over 12 amino acids.

The chain joins TRBV19 to TRBJ1-6; weak D call: TRBD1 (5 bases). Germline V CDR1 and CDR2: LNHDA, SQIVND (reference sequence). The CDR3 has 15 amino acids. The V gene lost 4 bases and the J gene lost 7 bases, with 14 bases spanning the gap. CDR3 DNA: TGTGCCAGTAGTACCCAACAGGATAGGAATTCACCCCTCCACTTT. Translated: CASSTQQDRNSPLHF.

The chain carries TRBV7-9 and TRBJ2-1; 7 nucleotides align to TRBD1. Germline V CDR1 and CDR2: SEHNR, FQNEAQ (reference sequence). This CDR3 region has 16 residues. J gave up 8 bases and V 7 bases, and 17 bases lay outside the gene matches. The CDR3: CASTPSDPGGRHEQFF. In nucleotides, the CDR3 is TGTGCCAGCACCCCTTCGGACCCAGGGGGTCGTCATGAGCAGTTCTTC.

V usage is TRBV10-1 and J usage is TRBJ1-2; D is unclear. From germline, CDR1 is WNHNN and CDR2 SYGVQD (reference sequence). The ends were cut back, 0 bases at V and 10 bases at J, with 12 bases in the middle. There are 13 residues in the CDR3. The CDR3 loop is CASSESPDGIYTF. CDR3 nucleotide sequence: TGCGCCAGCAGTGAGTCCCCGGACGGAATCTACACCTTC.